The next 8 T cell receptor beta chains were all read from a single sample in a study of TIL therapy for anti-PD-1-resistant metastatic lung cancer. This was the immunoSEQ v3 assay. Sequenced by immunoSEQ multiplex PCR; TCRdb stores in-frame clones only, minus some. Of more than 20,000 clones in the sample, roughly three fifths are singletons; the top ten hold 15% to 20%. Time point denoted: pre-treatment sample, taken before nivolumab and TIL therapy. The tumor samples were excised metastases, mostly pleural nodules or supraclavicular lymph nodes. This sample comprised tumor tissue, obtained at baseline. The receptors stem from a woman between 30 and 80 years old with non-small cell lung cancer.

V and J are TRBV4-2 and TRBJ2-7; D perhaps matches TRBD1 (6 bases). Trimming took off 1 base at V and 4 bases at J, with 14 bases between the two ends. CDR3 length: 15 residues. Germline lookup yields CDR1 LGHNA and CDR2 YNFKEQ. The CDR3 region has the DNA TGTGCCAGCAGCCAAGGTCTGGCAGGGACATACGAGCAGTACTTC. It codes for CASSQGLAGTYEQYF.

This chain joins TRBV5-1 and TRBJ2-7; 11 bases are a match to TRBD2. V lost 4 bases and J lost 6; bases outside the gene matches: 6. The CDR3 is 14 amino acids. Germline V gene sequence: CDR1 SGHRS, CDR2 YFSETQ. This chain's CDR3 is CASSAVAGGGEQYF. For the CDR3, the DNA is TGCGCCAGCAGCGCCGTAGCGGGAGGGGGCGAGCAGTACTTC.

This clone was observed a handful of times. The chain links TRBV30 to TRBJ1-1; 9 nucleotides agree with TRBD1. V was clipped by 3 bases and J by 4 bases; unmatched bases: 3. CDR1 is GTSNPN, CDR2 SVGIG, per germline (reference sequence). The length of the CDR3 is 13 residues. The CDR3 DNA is TGTGCCTGGAGAGAGACAGGGGGCACTGAAGCTTTCTTT. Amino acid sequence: CAWRETGGTEAFF.

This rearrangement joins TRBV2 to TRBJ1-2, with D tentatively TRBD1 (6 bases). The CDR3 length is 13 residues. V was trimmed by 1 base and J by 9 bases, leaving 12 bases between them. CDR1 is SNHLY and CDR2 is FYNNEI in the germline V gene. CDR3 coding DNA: TGTGCCAGCAGTGAAGTTTCACAGGGTCGCTACACCTTC. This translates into CASSEVSQGRYTF.

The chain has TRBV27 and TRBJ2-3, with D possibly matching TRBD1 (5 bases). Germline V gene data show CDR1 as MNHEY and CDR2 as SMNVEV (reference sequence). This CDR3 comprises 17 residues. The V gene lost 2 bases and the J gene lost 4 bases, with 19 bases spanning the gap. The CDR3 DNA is TGTGCCAGCAGTTTAGGGCAGGGAAGGGGTTTATCAGATACGCAGTATTTT. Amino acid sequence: CASSLGQGRGLSDTQYF.

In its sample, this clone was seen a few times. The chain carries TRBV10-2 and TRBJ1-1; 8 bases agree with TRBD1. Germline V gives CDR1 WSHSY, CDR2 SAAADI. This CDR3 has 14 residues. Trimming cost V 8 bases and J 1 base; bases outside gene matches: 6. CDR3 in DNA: TGCGCCAGCTGGGACAGGAAAAGGAACACTGAAGCTTTCTTT. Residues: CASWDRKRNTEAFF.

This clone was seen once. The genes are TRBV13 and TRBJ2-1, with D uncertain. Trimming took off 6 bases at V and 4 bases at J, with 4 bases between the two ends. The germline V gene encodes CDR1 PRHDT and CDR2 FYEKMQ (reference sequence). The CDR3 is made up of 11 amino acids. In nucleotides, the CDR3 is TGTGCCAGCAGGCGTTACAATGAGCAGTTCTTC. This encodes CASRRYNEQFF.

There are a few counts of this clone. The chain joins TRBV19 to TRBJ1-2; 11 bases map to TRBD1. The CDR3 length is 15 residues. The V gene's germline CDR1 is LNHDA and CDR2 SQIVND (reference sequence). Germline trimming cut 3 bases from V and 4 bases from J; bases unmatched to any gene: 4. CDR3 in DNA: TGTGCCAGTAGTATCCTGGGACAGGGGGGCTATGGCTACACCTTC. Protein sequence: CASSILGQGGYGYTF.